This T cell receptor (beta chain) was sequenced during a study of cytomegalovirus exposure and HLA in healthy donors. A multiplex PCR was run with 60 Vbeta primers and 13 Jbeta primers. Sequencing was performed with immunoSEQ multiplex PCR; in TCRdb, only in-frame clones are kept and a portion is missing. The data contain about 170,000 clones, more than 75% of them singletons. V was trimmed by 0 bases and J by 2 bases, leaving 11 bases between them. The CDR3 is made up of 16 amino acids. From germline, CDR1 is LGHNA and CDR2 YSLEER. The rearrangement links TRBV4-3 to TRBJ1-5; a weak D match, TRBD1 (5 bases). This receptor was taken from a man aged 18 to 29 in good health and CMV-seropositive. The specimen was PBMCs. CDR3 in amino acids: CASSQDGGIGNQPQHF. Written as DNA, the CDR3 is TGCGCCAGCAGCCAAGATGGGGGGATTGGCAATCAGCCCCAGCATTTT.